These T cell receptor beta chains were read from a single sample in a study of T cell repertoires in cytomegalovirus infection. These TCRs' antigens remain unknown. Each CDR3 protein is one row after TCRdb ran MiXCR on the reads. The sample records hundreds of thousands of distinct CDR3 sequences, around 31% being singletons. Sequenced here: cultured PBMCs, sampled from culture after CMV antigen stimulation. Receptors were obtained from a human donor in good health (CMV status not recorded). Some clones in this sample may be carry-over from other donors' samples. CDR3s include the opening cysteine and the closing phenylalanine or tryptophan. The D gene is left open where the match is weak. Clone size, where shown, is once, few, many, or a class for clones that have expanded.

clone_size: NA
j_call: TRBJ2-5
v_call: TRBV11-2
d_call: TRBD1
cdr3_nt: TGTGCCAGCAGCTTCGGGACAGTCCAAGAGACCCAGTACTTC
cdr3_aa: CASSFGTVQETQYF

clone_size: NA
j_call: TRBJ2-5
v_call: TRBV20-1
d_call: TRBD2
cdr3_nt: TGCAGTGCCAGTCAGGGACTACAAGAGACCCAGTACTTC
cdr3_aa: CSASQGLQETQYF

clone_size: many
j_call: TRBJ2-6
v_call: TRBV7-2
d_call: NA
cdr3_nt: TGTGCCAGCAGCTTAGTAGGATGGTCTGGGGCCAACGTCCTGACTTTC
cdr3_aa: CASSLVGWSGANVLTF

clone_size: NA
j_call: TRBJ2-6
v_call: TRBV6-1
d_call: NA
cdr3_nt: TGTGCCAGCAGGGGGAGAATTGCTTCTGGGGCCAACGTCCTGACTTTC
cdr3_aa: CASRGRIASGANVLTF

clone_size: NA
j_call: TRBJ1-1
v_call: TRBV15
d_call: NA
cdr3_nt: TGTGCCACCAGCAGGGGGACTTCCACCGAAGCTTTCTTT
cdr3_aa: CATSRGTSTEAFF

clone_size: NA
j_call: TRBJ1-1
v_call: TRBV6-6
d_call: TRBD1
cdr3_nt: TGTGCCAGCAGTTACCAGGGGGCTAACACTGAAGCTTTCTTT
cdr3_aa: CASSYQGANTEAFF

clone_size: few
j_call: TRBJ2-1
v_call: TRBV7-9
d_call: NA
cdr3_nt: TGTGCCAGCAGCCTCGCCGGAGCGGGCGATGAGCAGTTCTTC
cdr3_aa: CASSLAGAGDEQFF

clone_size: many
j_call: TRBJ1-1
v_call: TRBV7-9
d_call: NA
cdr3_nt: TGTGCCAGCAGCTTCAGTTCAGCGAACACTGAAGCTTTCTTT
cdr3_aa: CASSFSSANTEAFF

clone_size: NA
j_call: TRBJ2-1
v_call: TRBV5-1
d_call: NA
cdr3_nt: TGCGCCAGCAGCTTGGGAGGTGGGGGGGGGGCCTTCAATGATGAGCAGTTCTTC
cdr3_aa: CASSLGGGGGAFNDEQFF

clone_size: NA
j_call: TRBJ2-2
v_call: TRBV19
d_call: NA
cdr3_nt: TGTGCCAGTAGGGTCGGGGGCGGGGAGCTGTTTTTT
cdr3_aa: CASRVGGGELFF